Presented here are 3 T cell receptor beta chains from one specimen sequenced in a study of T cell responses to AZD1222 COVID-19 vaccine. The table came from immunoSEQ multiplex PCR; TCRdb's copy has only in-frame clones and leaves some out. The data show 85,000 to 100,000 clones, approximately 88% seen once. The sample in question was peripheral blood, obtained on day 0 of AZD1222 vaccination. Receptors originate from an adult in good health.

V is TRBV27 and J is TRBJ2-3; the match to TRBD2 covers 13 bases. The CDR3 runs 15 residues. Germline V CDR1 and CDR2: MNHEY, SMNVEV (reference sequence). The junction had 8 bases not matched to a gene; V was cut back by 8 bases and J by 6 bases. CDR3 protein: CASGGTSGAGDTQYF. CDR3 in DNA: TGTGCCAGCGGGGGGACTAGCGGGGCGGGGGATACGCAGTATTTT.

The rearrangement uses TRBV28 and TRBJ2-5, with D possibly being TRBD1 (5 bases). CDR1 and CDR2 (germline): MDHEN, SYDVKM. This CDR3 has 13 amino acids. Deletions cut 1 base from V and 5 bases from J, with 8 bases between. The CDR3 sequence: CASSLSGHETQYF. CDR3 nucleotide sequence: TGTGCCAGCAGTTTATCAGGGCACGAGACCCAGTACTTC.

This sequence joins TRBV29-1 and TRBJ1-2, with TRBD1 identical over 7 bases. The CDR3 has 13 amino acids. The germline CDR1 and CDR2 sequences are SQVTM and ANQGSEA. Trimming removed 2 bases from V and 4 bases from J; junction bases left unmatched: 4. The DNA for the CDR3 is TGCAGCGTTGAATCCGGGACAGCCTATGGCTACACCTTC. Residues: CSVESGTAYGYTF.